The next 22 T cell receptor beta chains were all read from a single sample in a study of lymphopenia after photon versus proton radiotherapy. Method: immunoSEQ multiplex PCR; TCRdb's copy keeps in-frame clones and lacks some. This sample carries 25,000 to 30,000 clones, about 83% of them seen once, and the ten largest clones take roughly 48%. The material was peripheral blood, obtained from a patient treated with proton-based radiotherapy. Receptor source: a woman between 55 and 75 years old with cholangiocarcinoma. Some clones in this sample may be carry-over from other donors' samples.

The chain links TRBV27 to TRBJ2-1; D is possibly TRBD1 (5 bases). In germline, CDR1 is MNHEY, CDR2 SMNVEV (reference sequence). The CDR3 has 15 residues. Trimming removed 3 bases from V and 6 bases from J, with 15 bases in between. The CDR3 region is CASSFWTPAANEQFF. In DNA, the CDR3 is TGTGCCAGCAGTTTCTGGACACCGGCCGCCAATGAGCAGTTCTTC.

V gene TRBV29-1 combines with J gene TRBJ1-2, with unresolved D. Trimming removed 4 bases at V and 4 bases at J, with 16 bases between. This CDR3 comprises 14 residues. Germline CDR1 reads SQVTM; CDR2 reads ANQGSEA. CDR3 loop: CSVAAAHNFYGYTF. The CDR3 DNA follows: TGCAGCGTTGCGGCCGCACACAACTTCTATGGCTACACCTTC.

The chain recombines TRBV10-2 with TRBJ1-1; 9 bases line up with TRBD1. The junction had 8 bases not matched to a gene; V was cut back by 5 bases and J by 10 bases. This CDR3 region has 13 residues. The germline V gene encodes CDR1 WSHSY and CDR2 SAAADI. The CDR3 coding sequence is TGCGCCAGCAGTATCACGACAGGGGGAGCAGCTTTCTTT. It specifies CASSITTGGAAFF.

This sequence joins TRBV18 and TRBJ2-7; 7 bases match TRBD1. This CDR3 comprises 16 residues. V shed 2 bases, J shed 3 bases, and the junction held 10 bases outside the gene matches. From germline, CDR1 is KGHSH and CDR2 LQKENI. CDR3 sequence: CASSPGPETGFYEQYF. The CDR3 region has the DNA TGTGCCAGCTCACCAGGTCCCGAGACAGGGTTCTACGAGCAGTACTTC.

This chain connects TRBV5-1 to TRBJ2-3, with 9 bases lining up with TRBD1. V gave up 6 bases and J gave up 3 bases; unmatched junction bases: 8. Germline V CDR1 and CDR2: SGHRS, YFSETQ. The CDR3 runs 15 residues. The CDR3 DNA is TGCGCCAGCACCCGGGACAGGGATCTGACAGATACGCAGTATTTT. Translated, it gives CASTRDRDLTDTQYF.

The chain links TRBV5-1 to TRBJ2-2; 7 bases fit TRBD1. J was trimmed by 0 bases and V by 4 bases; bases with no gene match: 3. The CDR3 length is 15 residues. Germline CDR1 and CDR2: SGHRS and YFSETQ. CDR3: CASSAGTANTGELFF. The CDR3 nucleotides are TGCGCCAGCAGCGCCGGGACAGCGAACACCGGGGAGCTGTTTTTT.

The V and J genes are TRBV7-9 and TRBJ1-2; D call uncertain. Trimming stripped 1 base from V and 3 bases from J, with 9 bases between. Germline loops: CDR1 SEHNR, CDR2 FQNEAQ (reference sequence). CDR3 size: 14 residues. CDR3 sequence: CASSLDPRDYGYTF. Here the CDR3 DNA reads TGTGCCAGCAGCTTAGATCCCCGGGACTATGGCTACACCTTC. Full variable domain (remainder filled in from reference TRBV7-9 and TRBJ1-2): DTGVSQNPRHKITKRGQNVTFRCDPISEHNRLYWYRQTLGQGPEFLTYFQNEAQLEKSRLLSDRFSAERPKGSFSTLEIQRTEQGDSAMYLCASSLDPRDYGYTFGSGTRLTVV.

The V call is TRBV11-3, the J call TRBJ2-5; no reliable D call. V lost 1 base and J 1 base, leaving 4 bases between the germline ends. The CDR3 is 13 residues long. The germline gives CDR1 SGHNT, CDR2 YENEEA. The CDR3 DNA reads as TGTGCCAGCAGCTTAGCGGCCCAAGAGACCCAGTACTTC. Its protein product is CASSLAAQETQYF.

The CDR3 loop reads CSVQGQRLNTEAFF. CDR3 sequence (DNA): TGCAGCGTCCAGGGACAAAGATTGAACACTGAAGCTTTCTTT. The rearrangement links TRBV29-1 to TRBJ1-1; TRBD1 might be the D (6 bases). The V end was cut by 6 bases, the J end by 0 bases, with 14 bases between. CDR3 length: 14 residues. Germline CDR1 SQVTM, CDR2 ANQGSEA.

The CDR3 here is CASSTARLAGEQFF. As DNA, the CDR3 is TGCGCCAGCAGCACAGCCCGACTAGCGGGTGAGCAGTTCTTC. This chain connects TRBV5-1 to TRBJ2-1, with TRBD2 matching 10 bases. Germline CDR1 reads SGHRS; CDR2 reads YFSETQ. The CDR3 contains 14 residues. J lost 9 bases, V lost 4 bases, and 7 bases had no gene match.

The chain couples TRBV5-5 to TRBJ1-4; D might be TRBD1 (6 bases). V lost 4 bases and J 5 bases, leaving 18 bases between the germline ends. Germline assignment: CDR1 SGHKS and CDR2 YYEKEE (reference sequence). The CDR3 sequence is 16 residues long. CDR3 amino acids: CASSARGGQQNEKLFF. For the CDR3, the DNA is TGTGCCAGCAGCGCAAGGGGGGGACAACAGAATGAAAAACTGTTTTTT.

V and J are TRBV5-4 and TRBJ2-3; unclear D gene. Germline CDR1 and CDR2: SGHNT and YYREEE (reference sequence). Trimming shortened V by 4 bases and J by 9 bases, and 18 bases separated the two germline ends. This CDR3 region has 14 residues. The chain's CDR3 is CASSPPGPQGTQYF. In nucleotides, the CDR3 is TGTGCCAGCAGCCCGCCCGGACCACAAGGAACGCAGTATTTT.

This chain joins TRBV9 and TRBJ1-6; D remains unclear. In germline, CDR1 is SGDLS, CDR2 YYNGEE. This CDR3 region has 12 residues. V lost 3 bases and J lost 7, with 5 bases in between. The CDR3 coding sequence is TGTGCCAGCAGCGCCGGCAATTCACCCCTCCACTTT. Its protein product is CASSAGNSPLHF.

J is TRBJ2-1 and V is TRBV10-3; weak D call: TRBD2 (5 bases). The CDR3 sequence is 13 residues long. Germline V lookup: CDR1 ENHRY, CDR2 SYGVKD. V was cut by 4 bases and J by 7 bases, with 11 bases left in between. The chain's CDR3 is CAISGTPGNEQFF. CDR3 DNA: TGTGCCATCAGTGGGACCCCGGGGAATGAGCAGTTCTTC.

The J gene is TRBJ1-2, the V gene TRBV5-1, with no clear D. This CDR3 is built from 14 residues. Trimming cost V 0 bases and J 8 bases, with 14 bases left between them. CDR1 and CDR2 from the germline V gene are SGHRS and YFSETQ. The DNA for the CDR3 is TGCGCCAGCAGCTTGGCTACGGACGTCGGGGGCTACACCTTC. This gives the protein CASSLATDVGGYTF.

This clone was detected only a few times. Here the CDR3 reads CASTLRGRSGGELFF. The CDR3 DNA reads as TGTGCCAGCACACTAAGGGGGAGAAGTGGCGGGGAGCTGTTTTTT. V and J are TRBV13 and TRBJ2-2, with a weak D call TRBD1 (6 bases). Germline CDR1 and CDR2: PRHDT and FYEKMQ (reference sequence). V lost 7 bases and J lost 7, with 19 bases in between. This CDR3 has 15 amino acids. The whole variable domain, filled in from reference TRBV13 and TRBJ2-2, reads AAGVIQSPRHLIKEKRETATLKCYPIPRHDTVYWYQQGPGQDPQFLISFYEKMQSDKGSIPDRFSAQQFSDYHSELNMSSLELGDSALYFCASTLRGRSGGELFFGEGSRLTVL.

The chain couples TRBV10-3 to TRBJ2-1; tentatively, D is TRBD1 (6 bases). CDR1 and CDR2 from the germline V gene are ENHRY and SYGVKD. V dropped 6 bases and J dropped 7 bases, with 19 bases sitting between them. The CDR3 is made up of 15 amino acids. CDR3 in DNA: TGTGCCATCAGCCCCCGGGACCAGACAGGTAATGAGCAGTTCTTC. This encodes CAISPRDQTGNEQFF.

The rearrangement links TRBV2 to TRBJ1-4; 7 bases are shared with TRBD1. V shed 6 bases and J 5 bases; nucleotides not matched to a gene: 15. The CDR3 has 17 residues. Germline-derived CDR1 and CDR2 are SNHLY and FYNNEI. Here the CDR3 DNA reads TGTGCCAGCAGGGGACCGGGACAGACTAATATCAATGAAAAACTGTTTTTT. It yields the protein CASRGPGQTNINEKLFF.

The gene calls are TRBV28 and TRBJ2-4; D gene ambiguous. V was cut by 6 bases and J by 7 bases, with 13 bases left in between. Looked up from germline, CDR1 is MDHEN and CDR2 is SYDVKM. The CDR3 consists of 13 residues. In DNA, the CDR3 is TGTGCCAGCAGCCCCGGGCGGCGGAACATTCAGTACTTC. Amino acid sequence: CASSPGRRNIQYF.

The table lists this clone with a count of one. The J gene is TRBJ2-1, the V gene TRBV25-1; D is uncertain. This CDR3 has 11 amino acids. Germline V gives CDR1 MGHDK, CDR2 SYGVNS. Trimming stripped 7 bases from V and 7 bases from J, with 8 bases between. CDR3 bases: TGTGCCAGCACCTCCAGGAATGAGCAGTTCTTC. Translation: CASTSRNEQFF.

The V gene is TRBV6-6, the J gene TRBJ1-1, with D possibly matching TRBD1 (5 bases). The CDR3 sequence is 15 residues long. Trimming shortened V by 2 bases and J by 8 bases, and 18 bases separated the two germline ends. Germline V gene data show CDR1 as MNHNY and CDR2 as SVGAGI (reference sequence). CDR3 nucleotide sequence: TGTGCCAGCAGTTACCAGGGTCAAACACTCTCCGAAGCTTTCTTT. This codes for CASSYQGQTLSEAFF.

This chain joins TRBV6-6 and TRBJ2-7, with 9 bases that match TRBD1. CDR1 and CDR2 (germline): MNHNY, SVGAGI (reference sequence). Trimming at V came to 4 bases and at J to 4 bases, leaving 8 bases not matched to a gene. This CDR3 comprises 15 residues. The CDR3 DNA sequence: TGTGCCAGCAGTTCACAGGGGGCTCCTGGTTACGAGCAGTACTTC. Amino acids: CASSSQGAPGYEQYF.